This T cell receptor (beta chain) was profiled in a study of response to subunit inactivated influenza vaccine. V lost 7 bases, J lost 5 bases, and 5 bases stayed unmatched. There are 13 residues in the CDR3. Germline lookup yields CDR1 ENHRY and CDR2 SYGVKD. TCRdb processed the RT-PCR reads anew with MiXCR; each CDR3 protein has one entry. Of about 480,000 distinct CDR3 sequences listed, around 13% are singletons. General study results and limits: The authors put forward the suggestion that each seasonal influenza vaccination may bring in only a limited number of new T cells.

This clonotype turned up a few times. Antigen: not known. The sample was PBMCs from blood, taken 45 days after vaccination. The sequence came from a man aged 50 or older who received an inactivated influenza vaccine. This rearrangement joins TRBV10-3 to TRBJ2-5, with 9 bases aligning to TRBD2. In DNA form, the CDR3 reads TGTGCCATCACAGCGGGGGGTGGGGAGACCCAGTACTTC. Its translation: CAITAGGGETQYF.